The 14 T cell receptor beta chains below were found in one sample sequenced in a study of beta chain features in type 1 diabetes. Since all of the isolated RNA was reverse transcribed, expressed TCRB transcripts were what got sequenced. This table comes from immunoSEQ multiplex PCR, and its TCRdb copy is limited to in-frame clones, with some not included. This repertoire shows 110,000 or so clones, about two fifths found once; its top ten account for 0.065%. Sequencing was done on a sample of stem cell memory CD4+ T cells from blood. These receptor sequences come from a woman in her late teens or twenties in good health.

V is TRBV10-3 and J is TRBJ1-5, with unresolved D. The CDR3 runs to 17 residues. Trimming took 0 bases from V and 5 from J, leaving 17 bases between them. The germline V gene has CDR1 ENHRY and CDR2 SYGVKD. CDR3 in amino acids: CAISESKASRGDQPQHF. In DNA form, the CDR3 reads TGTGCCATCAGTGAGTCGAAGGCGAGCCGCGGTGATCAGCCCCAGCATTTT.

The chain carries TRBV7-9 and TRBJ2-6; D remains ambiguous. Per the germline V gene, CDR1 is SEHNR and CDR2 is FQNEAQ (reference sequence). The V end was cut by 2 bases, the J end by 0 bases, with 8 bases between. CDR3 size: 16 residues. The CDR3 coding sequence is TGTGCCAGCAGCTTATTCGCCAGCTCTGGGGCCAACGTCCTGACTTTC. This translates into CASSLFASSGANVLTF.

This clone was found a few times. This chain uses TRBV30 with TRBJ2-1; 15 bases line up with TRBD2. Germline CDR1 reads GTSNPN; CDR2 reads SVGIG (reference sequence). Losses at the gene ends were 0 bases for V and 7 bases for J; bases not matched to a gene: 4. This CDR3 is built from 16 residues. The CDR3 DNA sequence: TGTGCCTGGAGTGTCGGACTAGCGGGAGGGAGGAATGAGCAGTTCTTC. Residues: CAWSVGLAGGRNEQFF.

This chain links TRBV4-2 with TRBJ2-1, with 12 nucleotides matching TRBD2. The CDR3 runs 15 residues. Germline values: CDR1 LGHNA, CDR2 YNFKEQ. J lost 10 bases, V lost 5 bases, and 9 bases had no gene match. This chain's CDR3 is CASSVGASGRGEQFF. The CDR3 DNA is TGTGCCAGCAGCGTCGGGGCTAGCGGGAGGGGGGAGCAGTTCTTC.

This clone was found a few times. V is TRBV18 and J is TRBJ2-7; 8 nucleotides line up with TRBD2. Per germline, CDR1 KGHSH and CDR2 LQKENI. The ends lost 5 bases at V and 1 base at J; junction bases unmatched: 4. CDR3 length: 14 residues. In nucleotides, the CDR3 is TGTGCCAGCTCAGCGACTAGCGAATCCTACGAGCAGTACTTC. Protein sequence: CASSATSESYEQYF. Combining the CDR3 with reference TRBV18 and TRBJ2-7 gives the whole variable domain NAGVMQNPRHLVRRRGQEARLRCSPMKGHSHVYWYRQLPEEGLKFMVYLQKENIIDESGMPKERFSAEFPKEGPSILRIQQVVRGDSAAYFCASSATSESYEQYFGPGTRLTVT.

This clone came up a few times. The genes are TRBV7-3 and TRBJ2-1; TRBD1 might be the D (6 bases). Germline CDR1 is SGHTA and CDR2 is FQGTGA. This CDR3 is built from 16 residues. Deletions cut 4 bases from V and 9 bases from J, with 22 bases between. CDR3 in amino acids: CASSSYATYLGGEQFF. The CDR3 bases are TGTGCCAGCAGCTCCTACGCGACATACCTAGGGGGTGAGCAGTTCTTC. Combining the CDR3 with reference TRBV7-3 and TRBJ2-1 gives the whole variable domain GAGVSQTPSNKVTEKGKYVELRCDPISGHTALYWYRQSLGQGPEFLIYFQGTGAADDSGLPNDRFFAVRPEGSVSTLKIQRTERGDSAVYLCASSSYATYLGGEQFFGPGTRLTVL.

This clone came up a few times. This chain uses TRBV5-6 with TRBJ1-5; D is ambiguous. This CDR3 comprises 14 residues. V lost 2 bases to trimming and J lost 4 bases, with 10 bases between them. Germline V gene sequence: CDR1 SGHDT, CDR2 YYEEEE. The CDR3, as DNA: TGTGCCAGCAGCTTATGGAACAGAAATCAGCCCCAGCATTTT. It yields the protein CASSLWNRNQPQHF. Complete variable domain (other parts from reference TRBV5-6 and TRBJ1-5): DAGVTQSPTHLIKTRGQQVTLRCSPKSGHDTVSWYQQALGQGPQFIFQYYEEEERQRGNFPDRFSGHQFPNYSSELNVNALLLGDSALYLCASSLWNRNQPQHFGDGTRLSIL.

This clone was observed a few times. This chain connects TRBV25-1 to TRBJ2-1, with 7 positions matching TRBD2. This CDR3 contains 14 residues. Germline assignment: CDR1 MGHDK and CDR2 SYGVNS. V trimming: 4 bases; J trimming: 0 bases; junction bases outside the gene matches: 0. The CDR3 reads CASSGGSSYNEQFF. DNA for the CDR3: TGTGCCAGCAGTGGCGGGAGCTCCTACAATGAGCAGTTCTTC.

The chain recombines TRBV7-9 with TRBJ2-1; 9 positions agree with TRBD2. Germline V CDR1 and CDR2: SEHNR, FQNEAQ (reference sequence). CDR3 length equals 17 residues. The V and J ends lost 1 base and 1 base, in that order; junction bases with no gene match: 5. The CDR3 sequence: CASSLVNLAGSYNEQFF. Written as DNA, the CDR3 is TGTGCCAGCAGCTTAGTCAACCTAGCGGGATCCTACAATGAGCAGTTCTTC.

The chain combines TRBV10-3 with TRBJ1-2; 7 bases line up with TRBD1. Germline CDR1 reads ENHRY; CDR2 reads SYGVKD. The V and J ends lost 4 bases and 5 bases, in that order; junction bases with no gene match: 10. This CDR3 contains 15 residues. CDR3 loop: CAISVWDRSSYGYTF. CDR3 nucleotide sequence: TGTGCCATCAGTGTGTGGGACAGATCCAGTTATGGCTACACCTTC.

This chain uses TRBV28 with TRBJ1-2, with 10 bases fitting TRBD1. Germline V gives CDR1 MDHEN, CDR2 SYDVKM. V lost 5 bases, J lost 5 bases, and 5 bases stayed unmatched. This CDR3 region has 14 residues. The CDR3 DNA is TGTGCCAGCAGTCCCTGGACAGGGGGATATGGCTACACCTTC. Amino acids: CASSPWTGGYGYTF.

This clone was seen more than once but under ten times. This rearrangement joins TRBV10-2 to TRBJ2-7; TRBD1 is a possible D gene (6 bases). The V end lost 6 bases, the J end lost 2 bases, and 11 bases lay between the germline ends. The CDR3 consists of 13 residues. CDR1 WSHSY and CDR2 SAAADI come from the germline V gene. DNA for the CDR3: TGCGCCAGCAGGACAGGAAGCGCCTACGAGCAGTACTTC. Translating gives CASRTGSAYEQYF.

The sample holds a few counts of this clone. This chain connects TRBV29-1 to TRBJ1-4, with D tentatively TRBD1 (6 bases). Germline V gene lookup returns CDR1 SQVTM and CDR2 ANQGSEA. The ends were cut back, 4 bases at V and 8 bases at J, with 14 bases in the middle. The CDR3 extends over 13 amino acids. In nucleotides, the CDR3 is TGCAGCGTTGCGGGGGGGCTGGAGGAAAAACTGTTTTTT. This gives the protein CSVAGGLEEKLFF. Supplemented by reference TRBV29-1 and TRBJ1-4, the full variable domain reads SAVISQKPSRDICQRGTSLTIQCQVDSQVTMMFWYRQQPGQSLTLIATANQGSEATYESGFVIDKFPISRPNLTFSTLTVSNMSPEDSSIYLCSVAGGLEEKLFFGSGTQLSVL.

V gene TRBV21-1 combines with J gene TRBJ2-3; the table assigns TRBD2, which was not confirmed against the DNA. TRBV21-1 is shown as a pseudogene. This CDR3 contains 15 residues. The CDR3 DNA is TGTGCCAGCACCTTACTAGCTAATTCCGCCGATACGCAGTATTTT. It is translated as CASTLLANSADTQYF.